The sample holds many counts of the clone carrying this T cell receptor (beta chain). Antigen: not known. There are 16 residues in the CDR3. V gave up 3 bases and J gave up 4 bases, with 13 bases separating them. Diagnoses rested on clinical symptoms, serum thyroxine and TRAb, thyroid ultrasound and orbital computed tomography. This record comes from a study of T cells in Graves' hyperthyroidism and ophthalmopathy. Findings and caveats of the study: Most thyroid clonotypes expanded above 0.001 appeared in blood too. Ophthalmopathy was predicted by the model a median of about 6.5 months ahead of onset.

RNA transcripts served as the template for amplifying TCR beta CDR3 regions. A first-round RT-PCR of the TCR CDR3 used the HTBI primer set. Using its own MiXCR run on the multiplex PCR reads, TCRdb lists one record per CDR3 protein. Of 550,000 to 700,000 distinct CDR3 sequences listed, around 45% are singletons. The specimen was peripheral blood or thyroid tissue (not recorded which). The V call is TRBV12-3 or TRBV12-4, the J call TRBJ2-6; no clear D. The clonotype comes from an adult woman with Graves' disease, either hyperthyroidism or ophthalmopathy (not recorded which). CDR3 region: CASSFPQSAGANVLTF. The DNA for the CDR3 is TGTGCCAGCAGTTTCCCTCAGAGTGCCGGGGCCAACGTCCTGACTTTC.